These 9 T cell receptor beta chains share one sample of origin, sequenced in a study of beta chain features in type 1 diabetes. Study-wide results and caveats: Type 1 diabetes patients had TCRB CDR3s that were shorter (moderately but significantly so) in all four CD4+ subsets.

Investigators reverse transcribed all isolated RNA, so they sequenced expressed TCRB transcripts. Clones were sequenced by immunoSEQ multiplex PCR, and TCRdb holds only the in-frame ones, with some missing. The repertoire holds roughly 260,000 clones, with around 21% as singletons. What these receptors recognize is not known. What was sequenced was naive CD4+ T cells from blood. The receptors originated from a woman between 35 and 50 years old with type 1 diabetes.

The chain carries TRBV7-2 and TRBJ2-1, with 9 bases identical to TRBD1. Germline CDR1 and CDR2: SGHTA and FQGNSA. This CDR3 has 13 residues. V shed 5 bases and J 9 bases; nucleotides not matched to a gene: 5. The CDR3: CASSRDREGEQFF. CDR3 coding DNA: TGTGCCAGCAGCAGGGACAGGGAGGGTGAGCAGTTCTTC.

The table lists this clone with a few counts. V and J are TRBV18 and TRBJ2-7, with 12 nucleotides matching TRBD2. The CDR3 is 15 residues long. The J segment lost 7 bases and the V segment lost 1 base, leaving 5 bases of the junction unmatched. Germline V gene sequence: CDR1 KGHSH, CDR2 LQKENI. The CDR3 sequence is CASSPRLAGENEQYF. CDR3 sequence (DNA): TGTGCCAGCTCACCACGACTAGCGGGAGAGAATGAGCAGTACTTC.

A few counts support this clone. The CDR3: CASSQVAGTGGTEAFF. Written as DNA, the CDR3 is TGTGCCAGCAGCCAAGTAGCGGGGACGGGAGGCACTGAAGCTTTCTTT. The chain uses TRBV4-2 and TRBJ1-1, with D tentatively TRBD1 (5 bases). Trimming removed 1 base from V and 4 bases from J, with 16 bases in between. Germline lookup yields CDR1 LGHNA and CDR2 YNFKEQ. The CDR3 is made up of 16 amino acids.

This clone has just a few counts. V is TRBV10-3 and J is TRBJ1-1, with a tentative D call TRBD1 (5 bases). Germline V CDR1 and CDR2: ENHRY, SYGVKD. Trimming cost V 11 bases and J 5 bases, with 21 bases left between them. The CDR3 is 14 amino acids. The CDR3 DNA reads TGTGCCGTAGGGTCCCAGGGAGGAACTACTGAAGCTTTCTTT. Translation: CAVGSQGGTTEAFF.

This clone was counted a few times. This sequence joins TRBV6-6 and TRBJ2-1; tentatively, D is TRBD2 (5 bases). The V gene lost 6 bases and the J gene lost 2 bases, with 8 bases spanning the gap. This CDR3 region has 13 residues. Germline assignment: CDR1 MNHNY and CDR2 SVGAGI (reference sequence). The CDR3 DNA follows: TGTGCCAGCAGGAGGGCCACCTACAATGAGCAGTTCTTC. Protein sequence: CASRRATYNEQFF.

The chain employs TRBV9 and TRBJ2-1, with D tentatively TRBD2 (5 bases). The CDR3 is made up of 17 amino acids. Germline values: CDR1 SGDLS, CDR2 YYNGEE. The germline V and J ends were trimmed by 4 bases and 6 bases, with 23 bases remaining between them. The CDR3 reads CASSPRDAAYLPNEQFF. The CDR3 DNA reads as TGTGCCAGCAGCCCCCGGGATGCGGCTTACCTTCCCAATGAGCAGTTCTTC. Combining the CDR3 with reference TRBV9 and TRBJ2-1 gives the whole variable domain DSGVTQTPKHLITATGQRVTLRCSPRSGDLSVYWYQQSLDQGLQFLIQYYNGEERAKGNILERFSAQQFPDLHSELNLSSLELGDSALYFCASSPRDAAYLPNEQFFGPGTRLTVL.

The CDR3 spells CASSYSKGLGGYTF. CDR3 nucleotides: TGTGCCAGCAGTTACTCGAAGGGGTTAGGAGGCTACACCTTC. The gene calls are TRBV6-5 and TRBJ1-2; the D gene is possibly TRBD1 (5 bases). Germline values: CDR1 MNHEY, CDR2 SVGAGI. The CDR3 is 14 residues long. V shed 0 bases and J shed 8 bases, with 13 bases lying between them.

This clone has just a few counts. This chain connects TRBV5-6 to TRBJ2-1; D gene ambiguous. In germline, CDR1 is SGHDT, CDR2 YYEEEE. Between the trimmed V and J ends, which lost 4 bases and 7 bases, there was a span of 6 bases. CDR3 length equals 11 residues. The DNA of the CDR3 is TGTGCCAGCAGCCTTTCTAATGAGCAGTTCTTC. The encoded protein is CASSLSNEQFF.

This chain connects TRBV7-8 to TRBJ1-5; 8 nucleotides match TRBD1. Trimming removed 1 base from V and 5 bases from J; junction bases left unmatched: 4. The CDR3 covers 15 residues. The germline CDR1 and CDR2 sequences are SGHVS and FQNEAQ. CDR3 coding DNA: TGTGCCAGCAGCTTAGAAGGACAGGGTGATCAGCCCCAGCATTTT. Protein sequence: CASSLEGQGDQPQHF.